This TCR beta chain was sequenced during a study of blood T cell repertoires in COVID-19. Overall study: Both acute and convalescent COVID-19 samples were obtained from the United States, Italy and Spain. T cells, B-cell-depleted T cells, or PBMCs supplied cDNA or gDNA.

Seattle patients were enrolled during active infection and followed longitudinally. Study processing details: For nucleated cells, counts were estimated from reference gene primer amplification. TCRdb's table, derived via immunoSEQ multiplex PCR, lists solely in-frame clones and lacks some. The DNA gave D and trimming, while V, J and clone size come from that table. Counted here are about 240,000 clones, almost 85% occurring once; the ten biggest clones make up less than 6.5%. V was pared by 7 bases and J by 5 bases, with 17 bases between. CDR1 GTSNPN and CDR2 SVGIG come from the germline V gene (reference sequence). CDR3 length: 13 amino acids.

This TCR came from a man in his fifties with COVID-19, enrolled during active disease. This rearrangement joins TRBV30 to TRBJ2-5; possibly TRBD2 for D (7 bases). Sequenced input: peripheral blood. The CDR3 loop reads CALKVGGRETQYF. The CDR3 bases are TGTGCCTTAAAGGTGGGGGGGCGGGAGACCCAGTACTTC.